The next 19 T cell receptor beta chains were all read from a single sample in a study of blood T cell repertoires in COVID-19. TCRdb keeps only in-frame clones here, not all; method: immunoSEQ multiplex PCR. There are around 140,000 clones in the sample; more than 85% occur only once, and more than 15% lies in the top ten. The material sequenced was peripheral blood. The receptors shown here come from a man aged 50 to 60 with active or convalescent COVID-19.

The chain joins TRBV4-2 to TRBJ2-2; weak D call: TRBD2 (6 bases). Trimming left V 6 bases short and J 7 bases short, with 21 bases between. The CDR3 runs to 16 residues. Germline lookup yields CDR1 LGHNA and CDR2 YNFKEQ. The CDR3 reads CASRLSGPRRGGELFF. The CDR3 DNA reads as TGTGCCAGCAGACTTAGCGGCCCTAGGCGTGGCGGGGAGCTGTTTTTT.

The chain joins TRBV24-1 to TRBJ2-3, with 11 bases fitting TRBD2. J gave up 4 bases and V 4 bases, and 3 bases lay outside the gene matches. Germline-derived CDR1 and CDR2 are KGHDR and SFDVKD. The CDR3 consists of 15 residues. The CDR3 DNA reads TGTGCCACCAGTGACGTACTAGCGGGGGCAGATACGCAGTATTTT. Its protein product is CATSDVLAGADTQYF.

This clone was detected only once. This chain joins TRBV5-4 and TRBJ1-5, with a possible D match to TRBD1 (6 bases). Germline CDR1 reads SGHNT; CDR2 reads YYREEE (reference sequence). The CDR3 totals 15 residues. Trimming took 0 bases from V and 6 from J, leaving 13 bases between them. The CDR3 DNA follows: TGTGCCAGCAGCTTGGACGGGAACAGGGCTCAGCCCCAGCATTTT. It is translated as CASSLDGNRAQPQHF.

The rearrangement links TRBV10-3 to TRBJ1-2; weak D call: TRBD1 (6 bases). The CDR3 covers 15 residues. Trimming took 0 bases from V and 10 from J, leaving 18 bases between them. Germline assignment: CDR1 ENHRY and CDR2 SYGVKD. CDR3 bases: TGTGCCATCAGTGAGTCTTACAGGCCAGGGGTGTTCTACACCTTC. Amino acids: CAISESYRPGVFYTF.

The chain recombines TRBV3-1 (or the pseudogene TRBV3-2) with TRBJ2-3, with 9 bases matching TRBD2. The trim removed 4 bases at V and 2 bases at J, leaving 10 bases unmatched. This CDR3 is 17 amino acids long. Looked up from germline, CDR1 is LGHDT and CDR2 is YNNKEL (reference sequence). The CDR3 spells CASSPESGGPSTDTQYF. CDR3 DNA: TGTGCCAGCAGCCCCGAGAGCGGGGGGCCATCCACAGATACGCAGTATTTT.

The V gene is TRBV19, the J gene TRBJ2-1; possible D gene TRBD2, 6 bases. With 7 bases removed from V and 10 bases from J, the gap between germline ends came to 17 bases. The CDR3 sequence is 13 residues long. Germline-derived CDR1 and CDR2 are LNHDA and SQIVND (reference sequence). The DNA for the CDR3 is TGTGCCAGTAACCCGGCCGCGGGAAGGGAGCAGTTCTTC. Its translation is CASNPAAGREQFF.

This clone was observed once. The chain joins TRBV6-6 to TRBJ1-1, with 11 bases aligning to TRBD1. Germline-derived CDR1 and CDR2 are MNHNY and SVGAGI (reference sequence). The CDR3 consists of 18 residues. V lost 5 bases, J lost 0 bases, and 11 bases stayed unmatched. The CDR3 sequence: CASSLTRGQGVLNTEAFF. In DNA, the CDR3 is TGTGCCAGCAGTCTTACCAGGGGACAGGGGGTACTGAACACTGAAGCTTTCTTT.

This chain connects TRBV5-1 to TRBJ2-7; 8 bases are a match to TRBD2. Germline lookup yields CDR1 SGHRS and CDR2 YFSETQ. V lost 6 bases, J lost 4 bases, and 6 bases stayed unmatched. The CDR3 covers 13 residues. CDR3 region: CASKREGQYEQYF. CDR3 coding DNA: TGCGCCAGCAAACGGGAGGGACAATACGAGCAGTACTTC.

About this clone itself: A junction end diverges from the germline sequence, so it may reflect a read error. V gene TRBV3-1 (or the pseudogene TRBV3-2) combines with J gene TRBJ2-7, with 7 bases identical to TRBD1. Germline-derived CDR1 and CDR2 are LGHDT and YNNKEL (reference sequence). The CDR3 loop spans 13 amino acids. The CDR3 region is CASSQGGATGEHF. The CDR3 DNA sequence: TGTGCCAGCAGCCAAGGAGGGGCTACAGGGGAGCACTTC.

The chain carries TRBV7-8 and TRBJ2-5, with 10 positions matching TRBD2. The CDR3 covers 16 residues. With 4 bases clipped from V and 3 bases from J, the junction kept 8 bases outside the gene matches. The germline gives CDR1 SGHVS, CDR2 FQNEAQ. The CDR3 region has the DNA TGTGCCAGCAGCTCCAGTATTACTAGCGGGGAAGAGACCCAGTACTTC. It is translated as CASSSSITSGEETQYF.

The rearrangement links TRBV19 to TRBJ2-7, with 7 bases identical to TRBD2. The J segment lost 3 bases and the V segment lost 4 bases, leaving 9 bases of the junction unmatched. The CDR3 loop spans 15 amino acids. CDR1 and CDR2 from the germline V gene are LNHDA and SQIVND (reference sequence). The CDR3 nucleotides are TGTGCCAGTAGTAGGGACTATTCGGCCAACTACGAGCAGTACTTC. Its protein is CASSRDYSANYEQYF.

The chain employs TRBV2 and TRBJ2-5; 8 bases fit TRBD2. Trimming removed 4 bases from V and 5 bases from J; junction bases left unmatched: 15. The CDR3 totals 17 residues. The germline gives CDR1 SNHLY, CDR2 FYNNEI. CDR3 sequence reads: CASSANRVGERGETQYF. The CDR3 DNA reads TGTGCCAGCAGTGCCAACAGGGTAGGGGAGCGGGGGGAGACCCAGTACTTC.

This clone was found a few times. The V and J genes are TRBV2 and TRBJ1-2, with 7 bases aligning to TRBD1. Germline assignment: CDR1 SNHLY and CDR2 FYNNEI. V lost 5 bases, J lost 4 bases, and 7 bases stayed unmatched. The CDR3 covers 14 residues. The chain's CDR3 is CASSLFGDSYGYTF. In nucleotides, the CDR3 is TGTGCCAGCAGTCTCTTTGGGGACAGCTATGGCTACACCTTC.

The genes are TRBV5-1 and TRBJ2-3; unclear D gene. V lost 7 bases to trimming and J lost 1 base, with 16 bases between them. The CDR3 is made up of 15 amino acids. The germline V gene has CDR1 SGHRS and CDR2 YFSETQ. CDR3 coding DNA: TGCGCCAGCCTCGTGCTCGGTGTAGGCACAGATACGCAGTATTTT. Its translation: CASLVLGVGTDTQYF.

J is TRBJ2-1 and V is TRBV29-1; 10 bases are shared with TRBD1. Germline V gene lookup returns CDR1 SQVTM and CDR2 ANQGSEA. This CDR3 region has 13 residues. Trimming cost V 4 bases and J 7 bases; bases outside gene matches: 4. The CDR3 coding sequence is TGCAGCGTTGTTTGGACAGGGGGAAATGAGCAGTTCTTC. Amino acid sequence: CSVVWTGGNEQFF.

J is TRBJ2-2 and V is TRBV24-1; 7 positions match TRBD1. Germline CDR1 is KGHDR and CDR2 is SFDVKD. Losses at the gene ends were 4 bases for V and 4 bases for J; bases not matched to a gene: 5. CDR3 length: 15 amino acids. The CDR3 region is CATSEWDRSTGELFF. DNA of the CDR3: TGTGCCACCAGTGAATGGGACAGATCCACCGGGGAGCTGTTTTTT.

In this sample, this clone turned up once. V is TRBV18 and J is TRBJ2-2, with 8 bases identical to TRBD2. The junction had 9 bases not matched to a gene; V was cut back by 6 bases and J by 3 bases. The CDR3 consists of 16 residues. Germline V gene lookup returns CDR1 KGHSH and CDR2 LQKENI. The CDR3 reads CASSQRRGADTGELFF. DNA of the CDR3: TGTGCCAGCTCTCAACGGCGGGGGGCTGACACCGGGGAGCTGTTTTTT.

This CDR3 is CATSRGAGVNTGELFF. The CDR3 region has the DNA TGTGCCACCAGCAGAGGAGCGGGGGTGAACACCGGGGAGCTGTTTTTT. The rearrangement joins TRBV15 to TRBJ2-2, with 8 nucleotides matching TRBD2. V lost 1 base to trimming and J lost 1 base; unmatched junction nucleotides: 2. This CDR3 has 16 residues. Germline assignment: CDR1 LNHNV and CDR2 YYDKDF (reference sequence).

The chain is built from TRBV19 and TRBJ1-2; D is ambiguous. CDR3 length equals 12 residues. V lost 3 bases and J lost 4, with 6 bases in between. Germline values: CDR1 LNHDA, CDR2 SQIVND (reference sequence). CDR3 residues: CASSMTTYGYTF. The CDR3 coding sequence is TGTGCCAGTAGTATGACAACCTATGGCTACACCTTC.